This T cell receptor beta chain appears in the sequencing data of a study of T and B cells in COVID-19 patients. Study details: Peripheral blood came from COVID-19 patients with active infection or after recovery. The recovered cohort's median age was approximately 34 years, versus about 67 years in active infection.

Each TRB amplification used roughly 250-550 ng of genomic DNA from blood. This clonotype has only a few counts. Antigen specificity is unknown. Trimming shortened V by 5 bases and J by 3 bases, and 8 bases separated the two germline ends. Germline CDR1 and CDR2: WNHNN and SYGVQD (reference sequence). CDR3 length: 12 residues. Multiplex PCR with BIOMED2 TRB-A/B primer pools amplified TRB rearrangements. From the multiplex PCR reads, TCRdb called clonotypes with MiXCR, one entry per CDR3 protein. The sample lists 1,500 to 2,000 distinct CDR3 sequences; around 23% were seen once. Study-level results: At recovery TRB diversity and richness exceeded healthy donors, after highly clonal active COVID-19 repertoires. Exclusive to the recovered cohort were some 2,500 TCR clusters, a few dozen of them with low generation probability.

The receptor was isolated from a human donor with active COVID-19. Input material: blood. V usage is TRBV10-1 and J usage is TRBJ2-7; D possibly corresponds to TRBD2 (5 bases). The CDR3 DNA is TGCGCCAGCAGTAGGACTTACTACGAGCAGTACTTC. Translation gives CASSRTYYEQYF.